This entry lists 15 T cell receptor beta chains sequenced from one sample in a study of T cell responses to AZD1222 COVID-19 vaccine. Generated by immunoSEQ multiplex PCR, the TCRdb table keeps only in-frame clones and is missing some. This sample has under 170,000 clones, with roughly nine tenths found just once. Here the sequenced sample was peripheral blood, taken 28 days after the second AZD1222 dose. All receptors come from an adult who received the AZD1222 COVID-19 vaccine.

The V gene is TRBV5-1, the J gene TRBJ2-1, with a possible D match to TRBD1 (6 bases). CDR3 size: 14 residues. In germline, CDR1 is SGHRS, CDR2 YFSETQ. Trimming left V 3 bases short and J 3 bases short, with 10 bases between. CDR3 bases: TGCGCCAGCAGCTCCATGGACAGCTACAATGAGCAGTTCTTC. As protein: CASSSMDSYNEQFF.

The chain employs TRBV7-9 and TRBJ1-1; a possible D gene is TRBD1 (5 bases). Germline CDR1 and CDR2: SEHNR and FQNEAQ (reference sequence). Trimming took off 0 bases at V and 7 bases at J, with 15 bases between the two ends. The CDR3 loop spans 15 amino acids. The CDR3, as DNA: TGTGCCAGCAGCTTAGCTTGGGAAGGAGGGGTTGAAGCTTTCTTT. Protein product: CASSLAWEGGVEAFF.

This sequence joins TRBV5-1 and TRBJ1-4; D is unclear. The ends were cut back, 0 bases at V and 3 bases at J, with 9 bases in the middle. Germline V lookup: CDR1 SGHRS, CDR2 YFSETQ. The CDR3 contains 15 residues. CDR3 nucleotides: TGCGCCAGCAGCTTGGTTCAGGCCTCTAATGAAAAACTGTTTTTT. It is translated as CASSLVQASNEKLFF. Using reference TRBV5-1 and TRBJ1-4 for the parts outside the CDR3, the full variable domain is KAGVTQTPRYLIKTRGQQVTLSCSPISGHRSVSWYQQTPGQGLQFLFEYFSETQRNKGNFPGRFSGRQFSNSRSEMNVSTLELGDSALYLCASSLVQASNEKLFFGSGTQLSVL.

This clone was counted a single time. This chain links TRBV19 with TRBJ2-1; weak D call: TRBD1 (6 bases). The length of the CDR3 is 15 residues. Trimming took 7 bases from V and 1 from J, leaving 14 bases between them. Germline V gives CDR1 LNHDA, CDR2 SQIVND (reference sequence). This chain's CDR3 is CASIPTGSSYNEQFF. Here the CDR3 DNA reads TGTGCCAGTATCCCGACAGGTAGTTCCTACAATGAGCAGTTCTTC.

CDR3 DNA sequence: TGTGCCAGCAGCTTACGCGTGGATCAGCCCCAGCATTTT. Protein: CASSLRVDQPQHF. This chain uses TRBV7-9 with TRBJ1-5; no definite D call. CDR1 and CDR2 (germline): SEHNR, FQNEAQ (reference sequence). Trimming pared 2 bases from V and 5 bases from J, leaving 7 bases between. The CDR3 has 13 residues.

The chain links TRBV6-4 to TRBJ2-3; the D is unclear. This CDR3 has 13 residues. Trimming left V 4 bases short and J 2 bases short, with 7 bases between. Germline-derived CDR1 and CDR2 are MRHNA and SNTAGT. Here the CDR3 reads CASSVTDTDTQYF. CDR3 bases: TGTGCCAGCAGTGTGACCGACACAGATACGCAGTATTTT.

The count of this clone is one. The chain joins TRBV10-3 to TRBJ1-2, with 7 nucleotides matching TRBD1. The CDR3 length is 15 residues. Per germline, CDR1 ENHRY and CDR2 SYGVKD. Trimming took 4 bases from V and 4 from J; bases not matched to a gene: 9. CDR3 bases: TGTGCCATCAGTGCCCGGGACAGCGAGGGCTATGGCTACACCTTC. It specifies CAISARDSEGYGYTF.

The chain employs TRBV5-4 and TRBJ2-7, with 10 bases lining up with TRBD1. The V gene end was trimmed by 5 bases and the J gene end by 0 bases; junction bases not matched to a gene: 2. Per the germline V gene, CDR1 is SGHNT and CDR2 is YYREEE (reference sequence). The length of the CDR3 is 14 residues. DNA of the CDR3: TGTGCCAGCAGGGGGACAGGGGTCTCCTACGAGCAGTACTTC. Its translation: CASRGTGVSYEQYF. Based on the CDR3 plus reference TRBV5-4 and TRBJ2-7, the full variable domain is ETGVTQSPTHLIKTRGQQVTLRCSSQSGHNTVSWYQQALGQGPQFIFQYYREEENGRGNFPPRFSGLQFPNYSSELNVNALELDDSALYLCASRGTGVSYEQYFGPGTRLTVT.

This chain joins TRBV19 and TRBJ1-5; D possibly corresponds to TRBD1 (6 bases). The length of the CDR3 is 16 residues. V gave up 5 bases and J gave up 2 bases, with 16 bases separating them. The germline V gene encodes CDR1 LNHDA and CDR2 SQIVND (reference sequence). As DNA, the CDR3 is TGTGCCAGTAGTGCAACACAGGGAACTGGCAATCAGCCCCAGCATTTT. Its translation: CASSATQGTGNQPQHF.

This chain connects TRBV7-3 to TRBJ2-1, with 11 bases fitting TRBD2. The CDR3 has 15 residues. Germline CDR1 and CDR2: SGHTA and FQGTGA. The trim removed 5 bases at V and 8 bases at J, leaving 8 bases unmatched. The CDR3 loop reads CASSPGLAGGYEQFF. CDR3 DNA: TGTGCCAGCAGCCCCGGGCTAGCGGGAGGCTATGAGCAGTTCTTC.

V is TRBV9 and J is TRBJ2-2; tentative D call: TRBD1 (6 bases). The germline V gene encodes CDR1 SGDLS and CDR2 YYNGEE. CDR3 size: 16 residues. V lost 0 bases to trimming and J lost 4 bases, with 13 bases between them. The CDR3, as DNA: TGTGCCAGCAGCGTAGCCCCAGGGGCCATCACCGGGGAGCTGTTTTTT. Protein product: CASSVAPGAITGELFF. Drawing the rest from reference TRBV9 and TRBJ2-2, the complete variable domain is DSGVTQTPKHLITATGQRVTLRCSPRSGDLSVYWYQQSLDQGLQFLIQYYNGEERAKGNILERFSAQQFPDLHSELNLSSLELGDSALYFCASSVAPGAITGELFFGEGSRLTVL.

V gene TRBV19 combines with J gene TRBJ1-6; the D is unclear. The CDR3 is 14 amino acids. Trimming took 8 bases from V and 13 from J, leaving 21 bases between them. Germline V gene data show CDR1 as LNHDA and CDR2 as SQIVND (reference sequence). The CDR3 DNA reads TGTGCCAGTTCGATGTCCGCGGTAGGGTTGCCCCTCCACTTT. Translated, it gives CASSMSAVGLPLHF.

The genes are TRBV5-1 and TRBJ2-3, with a weak D call TRBD2 (9 bases). Germline V gene lookup returns CDR1 SGHRS and CDR2 YFSETQ. This CDR3 contains 19 residues. The germline V and J ends were trimmed by 4 bases and 4 bases, with 28 bases remaining between them. The CDR3 sequence is CASSLGQGWSSGSSDTQYF. Written as DNA, the CDR3 is TGCGCCAGCAGCCTTGGACAGGGATGGAGTAGCGGGAGTTCAGATACGCAGTATTTT.

This rearrangement joins TRBV2 to TRBJ2-5; D is ambiguous. The germline V and J ends were trimmed by 6 bases and 4 bases, with 12 bases remaining between them. The CDR3 has 13 amino acids. Germline V lookup: CDR1 SNHLY, CDR2 FYNNEI. The CDR3 sequence is CASRGLTGETQYF. The CDR3 nucleotides are TGTGCCAGCAGAGGGCTGACGGGAGAGACCCAGTACTTC.

This chain uses TRBV3-1 (or the pseudogene TRBV3-2) with TRBJ1-5, with D possibly matching TRBD1 (5 bases). The germline V and J ends were trimmed by 5 bases and 7 bases, with 12 bases remaining between them. Germline CDR1 and CDR2: LGHDT and YNNKEL (reference sequence). The CDR3 is made up of 13 amino acids. As DNA, the CDR3 is TGTGCCAGCAGCGGCGGGGGGGTCCAGCCCCAGCATTTT. Translated: CASSGGGVQPQHF.